Below, 16 T cell receptor beta chains from the same sample are listed, as sequenced in a study of blood T cell repertoires in COVID-19 (dated by TCRdb to 2020 to 2021). Receptor amplification or capture employed the immunoSEQ multiplex PCR assay. TCRdb took this table from immuneACCESS and kept in-frame rearrangements with V and J called. Such tables lack part of the clones; where checked against another copy, unresolved V genes explain under half of the gap, and the rest is unexplained. Within this sample are around 25,000 clones, with 65% to 90% of them counted one time only. 5% to 8% of the sample comes from the top ten. Sequenced material: peripheral blood. These receptor sequences come from a man aged 65-85 years with acute or convalescent COVID-19.

The genes are TRBV28 and TRBJ1-1; the match to TRBD1 covers 7 bases. The CDR3 has 14 amino acids. V shed 5 bases and J 0 bases; nucleotides not matched to a gene: 3. CDR1 and CDR2 (germline): MDHEN, SYDVKM. CDR3 residues: CASSLTGLNTEAFF. Written as DNA, the CDR3 is TGTGCCAGCAGTCTGACAGGGTTGAACACTGAAGCTTTCTTT.

The V and J genes are TRBV10-2 and TRBJ2-7; TRBD2 aligns across 9 bases. The CDR3 length is 14 residues. Germline CDR1 reads WSHSY; CDR2 reads SAAADI. With V trimmed by 3 bases and J by 9 bases, 9 bases remained unmatched. The CDR3 DNA follows: TGCGCCAGCAGTGAACCGGGACTAGCAACCGTGCAGTACTTC. Protein product: CASSEPGLATVQYF.

V gene TRBV7-9 combines with J gene TRBJ1-2; 11 bases are a match to TRBD1. This CDR3 is built from 15 residues. The V gene's germline CDR1 is SEHNR and CDR2 FQNEAQ (reference sequence). With 3 bases clipped from V and 2 bases from J, the junction kept 2 bases outside the gene matches. The CDR3: CASSFGQGANYGYTF. The CDR3 DNA sequence: TGTGCCAGCAGCTTCGGACAGGGGGCGAACTATGGCTACACCTTC.

The rearrangement joins TRBV14 to TRBJ2-5; D unclear. V was cut by 1 base and J by 4 bases, with 10 bases left in between. CDR3 length: 14 residues. Germline CDR1 SGHDN, CDR2 FVKESK. The CDR3 nucleotides read TGTGCCAGCAGCCAAGCTGGGCTGGCAGAGACCCAGTACTTC. Protein: CASSQAGLAETQYF.

The chain uses TRBV29-1 and TRBJ1-2; maybe TRBD1 (6 bases). Germline V gene lookup returns CDR1 SQVTM and CDR2 ANQGSEA. V gave up 5 bases and J gave up 5 bases, with 12 bases separating them. This CDR3 region has 12 residues. The CDR3 protein is CSVNQGTYGYTF. Here the CDR3 DNA reads TGCAGCGTTAATCAGGGGACATATGGCTACACCTTC.

This clone was counted only a few times. This chain uses TRBV3-1 (or the pseudogene TRBV3-2) with TRBJ2-1; possibly TRBD2 for D (6 bases). Trimming cost V 0 bases and J 12 bases, with 18 bases left between them. CDR3 length: 15 amino acids. Germline V gene lookup returns CDR1 LGHDT and CDR2 YNNKEL (reference sequence). The CDR3 loop is CASSQDLSGAGGQFF. CDR3 nucleotides: TGTGCCAGCAGCCAAGACCTTTCGGGAGCGGGTGGGCAGTTCTTC.

This clone was seen only once. The V call is TRBV29-1, the J call TRBJ1-2; D remains unclear. Germline V gene lookup returns CDR1 SQVTM and CDR2 ANQGSEA. V gave up 7 bases and J gave up 4 bases, with 19 bases separating them. The CDR3 spans 14 residues. CDR3 region: CSAGDEVFRYGYTF. The CDR3 nucleotides read TGCAGCGCCGGAGATGAGGTGTTTCGCTATGGCTACACCTTC.

The chain links TRBV19 to TRBJ1-1; possibly TRBD1 for D (6 bases). The germline CDR1 and CDR2 sequences are LNHDA and SQIVND (reference sequence). The CDR3 length is 14 residues. Trimming shortened V by 5 bases and J by 1 base, and 11 bases separated the two germline ends. CDR3 coding DNA: TGTGCCAGTAGTCTGGGACACCGGAACACTGAAGCTTTCTTT. Translating it yields CASSLGHRNTEAFF.

This chain connects TRBV5-4 to TRBJ2-7, with 11 bases fitting TRBD2. The CDR3 loop spans 16 amino acids. Germline V gene lookup returns CDR1 SGHNT and CDR2 YYREEE (reference sequence). V shed 1 base and J 4 bases; nucleotides not matched to a gene: 7. The DNA of the CDR3 is TGTGCCAGCAGCTTGAGGCTAGCGGGAGGTCTGTACGAGCAGTACTTC. This codes for CASSLRLAGGLYEQYF.

The rearrangement links TRBV19 to TRBJ1-5; weak D call: TRBD1 (6 bases). This CDR3 has 17 residues. CDR1 is LNHDA, CDR2 SQIVND, per germline (reference sequence). V lost 7 bases, J lost 8 bases, and 27 bases lay in between. The DNA for the CDR3 is TGTGCCAGTAAACCCACCGGGGGGGCCGGGAACATGAAGCCCCAGCATTTT. It codes for CASKPTGGAGNMKPQHF.

This clone was counted only a few times. This chain joins TRBV7-2 and TRBJ1-5, with 7 bases lining up with TRBD1. Trimming at V came to 6 bases and at J to 4 bases, leaving 6 bases not matched to a gene. Germline-derived CDR1 and CDR2 are SGHTA and FQGNSA. This CDR3 is 14 amino acids long. The DNA of the CDR3 is TGTGCCAGCAGTAGGGACAGCTTGAATCAGCCCCAGCATTTT. Its translation is CASSRDSLNQPQHF. Looking up the rest from reference TRBV7-2 and TRBJ1-5 gives the full variable domain: GAGVSQSPSNKVTEKGKDVELRCDPISGHTALYWYRQSLGQGLEFLIYFQGNSAPDKSGLPSDRFSAERTGGSVSTLTIQRTQQEDSAVYLCASSRDSLNQPQHFGDGTRLSIL.

This chain uses TRBV6-5 with TRBJ1-5; D remains ambiguous. Deletions cut 7 bases from V and 6 bases from J, with 10 bases between. Germline V gene sequence: CDR1 MNHEY, CDR2 SVGAGI. CDR3 length: 12 residues. CDR3 amino acids: CASTTGGQPQHF. DNA of the CDR3: TGTGCCAGCACCACTGGCGGTCAGCCCCAGCATTTT.

V and J are TRBV7-2 and TRBJ1-3; weak D call: TRBD1 (5 bases). Trimming left V 5 bases short and J 1 base short, with 9 bases between. Germline V lookup: CDR1 SGHTA, CDR2 FQGNSA. The length of the CDR3 is 14 residues. Here the CDR3 DNA reads TGTGCCAGCAGCCAACAGGCTTCTGGAAACACCATATATTTT. Encoded protein: CASSQQASGNTIYF.

V and J are TRBV18 and TRBJ1-5, with D possibly TRBD1 on 5 matching bases. This CDR3 comprises 13 residues. From germline, CDR1 is KGHSH and CDR2 LQKENI. V dropped 0 bases and J dropped 7 bases, with 7 bases sitting between them. The CDR3 nucleotides are TGTGCCAGCTCACCACCAGGGGAACAGCCCCAGCATTTT. As protein: CASSPPGEQPQHF.

J is TRBJ2-4 and V is TRBV7-9; TRBD2 might be the D (5 bases). Trimming left V 4 bases short and J 0 bases short, with 7 bases between. The CDR3 loop spans 14 amino acids. Germline CDR1 is SEHNR and CDR2 is FQNEAQ (reference sequence). This CDR3 is CASSSGLAKNIQYF. CDR3 DNA: TGTGCCAGCAGCTCAGGACTAGCCAAAAACATTCAGTACTTC.

The chain is built from TRBV29-1 and TRBJ1-4, with TRBD1 identical over 8 bases. The CDR3 is 14 amino acids. The V segment lost 6 bases and the J segment 7 bases; nucleotides outside the gene matches: 10. Germline V CDR1 and CDR2: SQVTM, ANQGSEA. In nucleotides, the CDR3 is TGCAGCGTGGGACCCAGGGGGCGAGGTGAAAAACTGTTTTTT. Residues: CSVGPRGRGEKLFF.